The clone carrying this T cell receptor beta chain was seen at least ten times. Antigen specificity is unknown. This sample was taken from a study of blood T cells in healthy people across ages. General observations from the study: As age increased, TCR beta diversity per million T cells fell in a roughly linear fashion.

Alongside a J-beta primer mix, a sample-barcoded 5' primer served in a second PCR lasting about 7 to 12 cycles. MiXCR, run by TCRdb on the 5' RACE reads, gives a single entry per CDR3 protein. The sample contains hundreds of thousands of distinct CDR3 sequences, more than 40% of which appear only once. The sequencing sample was made of blood. The receptor was derived from a man aged 55 to 69 in good health.

CDR3 amino acids: CATSGLAGDILSYEQYF. In DNA, the CDR3 is TGTGCCACCAGTGGACTAGCGGGGGACATCCTCTCCTACGAGCAGTACTTC. The genes are TRBV24-1 and TRBJ2-7; TRBD2 agrees at 12 bases. V dropped 5 bases and J dropped 0; count of bases not matched to a gene: 7. Germline assignment: CDR1 KGHDR and CDR2 SFDVKD. This CDR3 is built from 17 residues.